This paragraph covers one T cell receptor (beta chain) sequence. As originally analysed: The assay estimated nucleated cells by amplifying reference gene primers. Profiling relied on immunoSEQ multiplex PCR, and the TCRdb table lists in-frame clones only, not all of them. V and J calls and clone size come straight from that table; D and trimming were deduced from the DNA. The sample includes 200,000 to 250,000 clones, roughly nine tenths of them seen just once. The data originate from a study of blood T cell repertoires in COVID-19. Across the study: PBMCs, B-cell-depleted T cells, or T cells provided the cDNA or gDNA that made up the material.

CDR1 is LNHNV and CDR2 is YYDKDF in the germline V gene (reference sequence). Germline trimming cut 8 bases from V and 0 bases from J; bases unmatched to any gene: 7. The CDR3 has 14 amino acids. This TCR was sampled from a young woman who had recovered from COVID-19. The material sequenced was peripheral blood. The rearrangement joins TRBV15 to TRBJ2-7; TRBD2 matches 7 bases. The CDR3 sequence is CATASGASSYEQYF. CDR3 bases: TGTGCCACCGCTAGCGGAGCTTCCTCCTACGAGCAGTACTTC. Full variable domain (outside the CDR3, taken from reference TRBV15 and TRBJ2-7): DAMVIQNPRYQVTQFGKPVTLSCSQTLNHNVMYWYQQKSSQAPKLLFHYYDKDFNNEADTPDNFQSRRPNTSFCFLDIRSPGLGDTAMYLCATASGASSYEQYFGPGTRLTVT.